This T cell receptor beta chain was sequenced for a study of control samples from healthy donors and cancer patients. Profiled with immunoSEQ multiplex PCR; TCRdb holds only in-frame clones, not every one. The sample has approximately 140,000 clones, 89% seen once. V was clipped by 2 bases and J by 3 bases, with 14 bases between them. The CDR3 is made up of 15 amino acids. CDR1 and CDR2 (germline): WNHNN, SYGVQD (reference sequence). The sample was PBMCs. The chain carries TRBV10-1 and TRBJ2-7; D is tentatively TRBD1 or TRBD2 (5 bases each). The receptor's source is a man aged 50-60 years with head and neck cancer. As DNA, the CDR3 is TGCGCCAGCAGTGAGGTCGAGGGGTCCGGCTACGAGCAGTACTTC. Translated, it gives CASSEVEGSGYEQYF.